This paragraph reports one TCR beta chain. Original data processing: Amplification from reference gene primers served as the basis for estimated nucleated cell counts. TCRdb's copy holds only in-frame clones and misses some; the assay was immunoSEQ multiplex PCR. That table gives V, J and clone size, and the DNA gave D and trimming. Among around 240,000 clones, approximately 83% were seen once, and the ten largest hold about 3.1%. The data originate from a study of blood T cell repertoires in COVID-19. Study context: Acute and convalescent COVID-19 specimens originated in the United States, Italy and Spain. PBMCs, B-cell-depleted T cells, or T cells provided the cDNA or gDNA that made up the material.

The CDR3 sequence is 13 residues long. Germline lookup yields CDR1 SNHLY and CDR2 FYNNEI. V lost 7 bases and J 4 bases, leaving 13 bases between the germline ends. The receptor was isolated from a woman between 25 and 40 years old who had recovered from COVID-19. Source material: peripheral blood. This chain joins TRBV2 and TRBJ1-1; D perhaps matches TRBD1 (6 bases). CDR3 amino acids: CASTRGTLTEAFF. Written as DNA, the CDR3 is TGTGCCAGCACTAGAGGGACACTCACTGAAGCTTTCTTT.